The rows below give T cell receptor beta chains drawn from one sample of a study of cytomegalovirus exposure and HLA in healthy donors. Sequencing used immunoSEQ multiplex PCR; TCRdb keeps in-frame clones, though not all of them. Here the sample spans 40,000 to 55,000 clones, 72% being singletons. The sequencing input was PBMCs. The receptors were gathered from a woman aged 50 to 60 in good health and CMV-seronegative. The CDR3 runs from the conserved cysteine through the conserved F or W. The D gene is left open where the match is weak.

TRBD1 TRBV2 CASVGTGGTEAFF
NA TRBV30 CAWSWSGEQYF
TRBD2 TRBV9 CASSVSGTGETQYF
TRBD1 TRBV29-1 CSALLDRGAPEAFF
NA TRBV30 CAWSGGADGGYTF
NA TRBV2 CASTWSGTSTDTQYF
NA TRBV2 CASSEAGSRETQYF
NA TRBV5-1 CASSSDSLDTGELFF
TRBD2 TRBV2 CASSTSGGGHNEQFF
TRBD2 TRBV28 CASSLRSSGSYEQYF
NA TRBV7-8 CASSSRPAGGANVLTF
TRBD1 TRBV27 CASSSDRGPYEQYF
NA TRBV7-9 CASSPLFRDEQFF
NA TRBV7-8 CASSSHEGIAEAFF
TRBD2 TRBV29-1 CSVEGLAHSFF
NA TRBV5-4 CASSLGGPGANVLTF
TRBD2 TRBV4-2 CASSQGLAHYNEQFF
TRBD1 TRBV2 CASRGQDYQPQHF
NA TRBV5-1 CASSWDSGEQYF
TRBD1 TRBV6-5 CASKPGGEFGTEAFF
TRBD1 TRBV25-1 CASTIGTDYGYGYTF
TRBD1 TRBV16 CASSQSTGARGYGYTF
NA TRBV5-1 CASSLVGAESETQYF
NA TRBV30 CAWSPWGTGNTIYF
NA TRBV5-5 CASSRYRDYGYTF
TRBD1 TRBV28 CASTAGTGLSHGYTF
TRBD1 TRBV6-6 CASLPQGAGQPQHF
TRBD2 TRBV5-1 CASSLAGVDNNEQFF
TRBD1 TRBV5-1 CASSLEQGAFGTQYF
TRBD1 TRBV27 CASSFTGTGESRGYTF
NA TRBV29-1 CSVENRVSTDTQYF
NA TRBV5-4 CAQWVINLIFGLYNEQFF
NA TRBV6-6 CASTRIPDTGELFF
NA TRBV11-2 CASSLDLASYNEQFF
NA TRBV4-3 CASSRMGELDNEQFF
TRBD2 TRBV7-2 CASSFGGANTGELFF
NA TRBV27 CASSRGGGGNSPLHF
NA TRBV18 CASSPKGDGANVLTF
TRBD1 TRBV7-8 CASSSGTVSQPQHF
NA TRBV5-1 CASSLGTFVNTEAFF
NA TRBV5-6 CASSTRDLSYEQYF
TRBD1 TRBV5-4 CASSLGGQGGNTIYF
TRBD2 TRBV28 CASSLSGTSFYEQYF
TRBD1 TRBV5-1 CASTPGTGADPYEQYF
NA TRBV28 CASTIGGGFYGYTF